The entry below gives a single T cell receptor beta chain sequence along with its context. Its antigen is as yet unknown. The sample comes from a study of post-analysis software for immune sequencing data. Unique molecular identifiers were built into the TCR beta cDNA libraries. MiXCR, run by TCRdb on the PCR reads, gives a single entry per CDR3 protein. The repertoire holds about 820,000 distinct CDR3 sequences, with about 57% as singletons. Points from the study as a whole: Significantly lower normalized Chao1 diversity was found in patients with multiple sclerosis relative to controls. Five or six TRBV segments, TRBV5-6, TRBV5-1 and TRBV20-1 among them, were found more frequent in patients than controls.

Looked up from germline, CDR1 is DFQATT and CDR2 is SNEGSKA (reference sequence). The CDR3 runs 14 residues. The source is a girl between 5 and 17 years old with multiple sclerosis. This rearrangement joins TRBV20-1 to TRBJ2-4; D might be TRBD1 or TRBD2, each matching 5 bases. Near its end, the DNA agrees better with TRBJ2-7, so the J call may be wrong. Specimen: blood. The CDR3 DNA reads as TGCAGTGCTAGAGCCGGGACGGCTAGGGACGAGCAGTACTTC. Translated, it gives CSARAGTARDEQYF.